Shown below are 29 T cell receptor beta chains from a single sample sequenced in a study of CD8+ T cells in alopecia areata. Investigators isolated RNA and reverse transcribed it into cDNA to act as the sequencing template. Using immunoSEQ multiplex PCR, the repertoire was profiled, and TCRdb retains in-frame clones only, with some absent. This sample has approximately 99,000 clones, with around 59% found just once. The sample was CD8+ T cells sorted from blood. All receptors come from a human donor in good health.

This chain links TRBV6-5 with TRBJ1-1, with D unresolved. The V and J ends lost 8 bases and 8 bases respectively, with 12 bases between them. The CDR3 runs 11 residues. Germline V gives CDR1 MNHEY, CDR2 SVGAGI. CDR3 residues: CASGTRTEAFF. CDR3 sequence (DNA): TGTGCCAGCGGAACGCGGACGGAAGCTTTCTTT.

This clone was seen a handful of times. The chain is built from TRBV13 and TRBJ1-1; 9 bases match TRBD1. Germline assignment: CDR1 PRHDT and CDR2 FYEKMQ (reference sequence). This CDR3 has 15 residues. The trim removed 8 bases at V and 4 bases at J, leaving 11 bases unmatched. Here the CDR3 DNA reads TGTGCCAGCTCCCCGGGCGGGACAGGGTCCACTGAAGCTTTCTTT. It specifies CASSPGGTGSTEAFF.

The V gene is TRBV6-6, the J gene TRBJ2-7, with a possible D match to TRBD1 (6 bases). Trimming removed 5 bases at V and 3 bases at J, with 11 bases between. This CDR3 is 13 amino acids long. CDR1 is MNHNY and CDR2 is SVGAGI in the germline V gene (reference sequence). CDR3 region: CASSRDTDYEQYF. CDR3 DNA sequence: TGTGCCAGCAGTCGGGACACCGACTACGAGCAGTACTTC.

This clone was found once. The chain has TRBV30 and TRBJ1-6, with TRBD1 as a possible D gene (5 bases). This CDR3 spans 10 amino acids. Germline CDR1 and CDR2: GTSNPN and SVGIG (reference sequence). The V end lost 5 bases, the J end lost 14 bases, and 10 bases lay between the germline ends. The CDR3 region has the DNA TGTGCCTGGCAGGGCCTCACCCTCCACTTT. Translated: CAWQGLTLHF.

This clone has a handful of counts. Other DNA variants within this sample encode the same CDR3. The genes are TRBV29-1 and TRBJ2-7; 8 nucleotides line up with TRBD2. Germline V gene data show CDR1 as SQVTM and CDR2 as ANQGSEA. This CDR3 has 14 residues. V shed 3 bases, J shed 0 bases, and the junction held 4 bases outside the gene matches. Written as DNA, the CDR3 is TGCAGCGTTGAGGACAGCGGGAGCTCCTACGAGCAGTACTTC. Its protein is CSVEDSGSSYEQYF.

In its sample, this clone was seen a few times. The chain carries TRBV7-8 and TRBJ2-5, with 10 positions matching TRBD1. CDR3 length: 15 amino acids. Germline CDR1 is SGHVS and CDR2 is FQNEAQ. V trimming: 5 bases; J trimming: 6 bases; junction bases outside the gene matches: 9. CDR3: CASSPDGTGVQTQYF. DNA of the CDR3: TGTGCCAGCAGCCCGGACGGGACAGGGGTACAGACCCAGTACTTC. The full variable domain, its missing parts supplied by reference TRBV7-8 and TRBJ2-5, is GAGVSQSPRYKVAKRGQDVALRCDPISGHVSLFWYQQALGQGPEFLTYFQNEAQLDKSGLPSDRFFAERPEGSVSTLKIQRTQQEDSAVYLCASSPDGTGVQTQYFGPGTRLLVL.

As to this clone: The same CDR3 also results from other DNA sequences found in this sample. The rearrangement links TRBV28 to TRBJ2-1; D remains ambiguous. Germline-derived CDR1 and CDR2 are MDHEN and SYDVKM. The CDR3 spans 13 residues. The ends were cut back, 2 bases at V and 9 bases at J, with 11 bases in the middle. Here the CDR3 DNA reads TGTGCCAGCAGTTTACCGCTAGTCCCTGAGCAGTTCTTC. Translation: CASSLPLVPEQFF.

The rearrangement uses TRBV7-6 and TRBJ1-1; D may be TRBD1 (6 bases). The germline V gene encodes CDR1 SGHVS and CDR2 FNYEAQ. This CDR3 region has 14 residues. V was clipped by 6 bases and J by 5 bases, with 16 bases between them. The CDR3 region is CASSPTGRRTEAFF. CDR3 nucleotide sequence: TGTGCCAGCAGTCCCACAGGGAGGAGGACTGAAGCTTTCTTT.

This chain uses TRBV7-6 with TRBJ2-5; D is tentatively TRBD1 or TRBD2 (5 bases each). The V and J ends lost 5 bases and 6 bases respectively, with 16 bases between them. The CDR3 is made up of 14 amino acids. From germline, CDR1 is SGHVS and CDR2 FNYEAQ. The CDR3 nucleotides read TGTGCCAGCAGCCCCAAGAGGGGCAAGAAGACCCAGTACTTC. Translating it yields CASSPKRGKKTQYF.

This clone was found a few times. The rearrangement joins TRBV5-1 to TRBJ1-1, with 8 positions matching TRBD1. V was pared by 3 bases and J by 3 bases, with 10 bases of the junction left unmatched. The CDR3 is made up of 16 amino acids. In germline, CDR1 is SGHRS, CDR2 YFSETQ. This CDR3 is CASSWGTGGGDTEAFF. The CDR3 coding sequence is TGCGCCAGCAGCTGGGGGACAGGCGGCGGGGACACTGAAGCTTTCTTT.

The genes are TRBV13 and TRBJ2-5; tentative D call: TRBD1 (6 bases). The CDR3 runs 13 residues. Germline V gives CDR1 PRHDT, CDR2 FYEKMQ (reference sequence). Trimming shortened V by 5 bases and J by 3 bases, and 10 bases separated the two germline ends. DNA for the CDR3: TGTGCCAGCAGCCAACGGACAGAAGAGACCCAGTACTTC. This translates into CASSQRTEETQYF. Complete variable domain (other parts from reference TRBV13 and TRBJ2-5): AAGVIQSPRHLIKEKRETATLKCYPIPRHDTVYWYQQGPGQDPQFLISFYEKMQSDKGSIPDRFSAQQFSDYHSELNMSSLELGDSALYFCASSQRTEETQYFGPGTRLLVL.

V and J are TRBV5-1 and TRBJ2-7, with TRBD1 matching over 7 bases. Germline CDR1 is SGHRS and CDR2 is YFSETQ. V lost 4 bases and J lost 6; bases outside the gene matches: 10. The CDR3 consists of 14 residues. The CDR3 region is CASSPTGTLPEQYF. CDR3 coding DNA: TGCGCCAGCAGCCCGACAGGGACCCTCCCCGAGCAGTACTTC.

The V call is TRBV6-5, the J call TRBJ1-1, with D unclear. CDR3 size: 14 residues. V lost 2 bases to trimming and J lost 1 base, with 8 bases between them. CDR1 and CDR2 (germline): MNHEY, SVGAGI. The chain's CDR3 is CASSYGVPNTEAFF. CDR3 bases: TGTGCCAGCAGTTACGGGGTACCGAACACTGAAGCTTTCTTT.

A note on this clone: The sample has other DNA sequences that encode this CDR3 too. The CDR3 sequence: CSVGTGTAYEQYF. In DNA, the CDR3 is TGCAGCGTGGGGACTGGGACAGCCTACGAGCAGTACTTC. This rearrangement joins TRBV29-1 to TRBJ2-7; D perhaps matches TRBD1 (7 bases). Trimming cost V 6 bases and J 2 bases, with 14 bases left between them. The CDR3 is 13 residues long. CDR1 and CDR2 (germline): SQVTM, ANQGSEA.

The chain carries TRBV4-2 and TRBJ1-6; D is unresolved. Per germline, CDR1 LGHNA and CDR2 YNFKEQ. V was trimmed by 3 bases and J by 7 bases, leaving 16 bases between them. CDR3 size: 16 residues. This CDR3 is CASSHPPPDTNSPLHF. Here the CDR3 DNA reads TGTGCCAGCAGCCACCCCCCGCCGGATACAAATTCACCCCTCCACTTT.

The chain's CDR3 is CASSDPGISSSGANVLTF. As DNA, the CDR3 is TGTGCCAGCAGTGACCCAGGGATTTCCAGCTCTGGGGCCAACGTCCTGACTTTC. The chain employs TRBV6-1 and TRBJ2-6; possibly TRBD1 for D (5 bases). Germline V CDR1 and CDR2: MNHNS, SASEGT. V lost 3 bases to trimming and J lost 0 bases, with 15 bases between them. The CDR3 extends over 18 amino acids.

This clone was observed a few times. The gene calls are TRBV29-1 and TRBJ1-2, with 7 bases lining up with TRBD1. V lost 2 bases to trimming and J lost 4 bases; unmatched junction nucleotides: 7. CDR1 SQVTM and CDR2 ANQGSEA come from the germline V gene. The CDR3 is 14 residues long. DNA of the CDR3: TGCAGCGTTGAAAGGGACAGTTTAACCTATGGCTACACCTTC. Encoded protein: CSVERDSLTYGYTF.

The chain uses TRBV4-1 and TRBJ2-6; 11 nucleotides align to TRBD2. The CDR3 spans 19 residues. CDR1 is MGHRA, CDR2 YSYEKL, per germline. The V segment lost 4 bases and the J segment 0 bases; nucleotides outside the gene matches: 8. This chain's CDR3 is CASSPLTSGGHSGANVLTF. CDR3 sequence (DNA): TGCGCCAGCAGCCCACTTACTAGCGGGGGACACTCTGGGGCCAACGTCCTGACTTTC.

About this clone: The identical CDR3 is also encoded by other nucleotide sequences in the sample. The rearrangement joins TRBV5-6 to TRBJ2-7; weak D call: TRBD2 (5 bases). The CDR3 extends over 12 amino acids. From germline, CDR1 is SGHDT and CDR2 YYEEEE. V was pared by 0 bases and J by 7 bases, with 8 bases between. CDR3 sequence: CASSLGRGEQYF. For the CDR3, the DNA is TGTGCCAGCAGCTTGGGACGAGGGGAGCAGTACTTC.

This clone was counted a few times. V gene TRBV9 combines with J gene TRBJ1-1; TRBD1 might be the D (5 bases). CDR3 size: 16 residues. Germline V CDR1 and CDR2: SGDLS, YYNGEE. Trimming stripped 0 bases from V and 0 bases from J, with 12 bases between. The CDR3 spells CASSVGAGRMNTEAFF. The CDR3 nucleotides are TGTGCCAGCAGCGTAGGTGCGGGGCGAATGAACACTGAAGCTTTCTTT. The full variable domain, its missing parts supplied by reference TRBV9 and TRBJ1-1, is DSGVTQTPKHLITATGQRVTLRCSPRSGDLSVYWYQQSLDQGLQFLIQYYNGEERAKGNILERFSAQQFPDLHSELNLSSLELGDSALYFCASSVGAGRMNTEAFFGQGTRLTVV.

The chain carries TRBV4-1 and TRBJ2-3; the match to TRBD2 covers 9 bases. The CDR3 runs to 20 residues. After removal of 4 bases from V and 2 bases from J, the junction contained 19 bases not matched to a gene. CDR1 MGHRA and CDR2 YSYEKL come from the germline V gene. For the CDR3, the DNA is TGCGCCAGCAGCCCGAACCCGATTGGGGTAGCGGGGGACCTCACAGATACGCAGTATTTT. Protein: CASSPNPIGVAGDLTDTQYF.

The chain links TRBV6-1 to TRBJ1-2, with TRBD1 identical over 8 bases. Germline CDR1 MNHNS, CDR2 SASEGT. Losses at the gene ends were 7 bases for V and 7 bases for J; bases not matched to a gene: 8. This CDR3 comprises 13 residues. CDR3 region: CASTPTGVGGYTF. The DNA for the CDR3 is TGTGCCAGCACCCCGACAGGGGTGGGTGGCTACACCTTC.

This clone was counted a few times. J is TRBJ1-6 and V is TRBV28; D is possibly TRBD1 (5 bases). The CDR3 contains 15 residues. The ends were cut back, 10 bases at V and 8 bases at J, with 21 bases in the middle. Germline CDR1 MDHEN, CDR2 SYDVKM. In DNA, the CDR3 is TGTGCCACCTCGCGACCGGGGCTCTTGGATTCACCCCTCCACTTT. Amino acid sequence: CATSRPGLLDSPLHF.

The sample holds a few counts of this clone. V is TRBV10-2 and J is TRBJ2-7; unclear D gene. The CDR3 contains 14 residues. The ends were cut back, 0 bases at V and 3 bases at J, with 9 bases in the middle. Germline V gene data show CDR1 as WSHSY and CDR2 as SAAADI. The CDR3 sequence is CASSESTVVYEQYF. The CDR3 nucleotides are TGCGCCAGCAGTGAGTCCACAGTAGTCTACGAGCAGTACTTC.

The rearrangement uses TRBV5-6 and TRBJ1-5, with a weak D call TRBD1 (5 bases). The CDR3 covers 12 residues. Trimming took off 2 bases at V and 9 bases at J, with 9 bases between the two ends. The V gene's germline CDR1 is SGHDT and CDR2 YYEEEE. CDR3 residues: CASSLGRGPQHF. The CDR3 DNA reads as TGTGCCAGCAGCTTAGGGAGGGGGCCCCAGCATTTT.

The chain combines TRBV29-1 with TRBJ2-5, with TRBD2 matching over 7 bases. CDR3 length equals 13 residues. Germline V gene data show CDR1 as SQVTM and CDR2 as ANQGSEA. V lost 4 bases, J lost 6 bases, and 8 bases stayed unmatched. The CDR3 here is CSVVRGDRQTQYF. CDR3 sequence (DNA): TGCAGCGTTGTCCGGGGGGACCGGCAGACCCAGTACTTC. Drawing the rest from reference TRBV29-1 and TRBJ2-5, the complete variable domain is SAVISQKPSRDICQRGTSLTIQCQVDSQVTMMFWYRQQPGQSLTLIATANQGSEATYESGFVIDKFPISRPNLTFSTLTVSNMSPEDSSIYLCSVVRGDRQTQYFGPGTRLLVL.

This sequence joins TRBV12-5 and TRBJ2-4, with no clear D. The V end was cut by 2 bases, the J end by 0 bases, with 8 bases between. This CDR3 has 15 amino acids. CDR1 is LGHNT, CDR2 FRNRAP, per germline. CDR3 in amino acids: CASGLWPLAKNIQYF. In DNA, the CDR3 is TGTGCTAGTGGTTTGTGGCCCCTAGCCAAAAACATTCAGTACTTC.

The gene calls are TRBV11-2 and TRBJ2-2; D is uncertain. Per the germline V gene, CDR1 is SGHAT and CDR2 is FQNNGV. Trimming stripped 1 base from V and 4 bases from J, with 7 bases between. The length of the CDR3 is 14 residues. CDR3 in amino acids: CASSLVSSTGELFF. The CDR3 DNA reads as TGTGCCAGCAGCTTAGTCTCCTCCACCGGGGAGCTGTTTTTT.

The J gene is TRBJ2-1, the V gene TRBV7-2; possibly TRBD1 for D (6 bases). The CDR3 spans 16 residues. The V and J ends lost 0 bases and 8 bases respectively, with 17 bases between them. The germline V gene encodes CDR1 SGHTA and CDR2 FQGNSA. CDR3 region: CASSLAGIRGAYEQFF. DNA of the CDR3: TGTGCCAGCAGCTTAGCCGGGATCAGGGGCGCGTATGAGCAGTTCTTC. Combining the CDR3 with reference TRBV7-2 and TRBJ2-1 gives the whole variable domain GAGVSQSPSNKVTEKGKDVELRCDPISGHTALYWYRQSLGQGLEFLIYFQGNSAPDKSGLPSDRFSAERTGGSVSTLTIQRTQQEDSAVYLCASSLAGIRGAYEQFFGPGTRLTVL.